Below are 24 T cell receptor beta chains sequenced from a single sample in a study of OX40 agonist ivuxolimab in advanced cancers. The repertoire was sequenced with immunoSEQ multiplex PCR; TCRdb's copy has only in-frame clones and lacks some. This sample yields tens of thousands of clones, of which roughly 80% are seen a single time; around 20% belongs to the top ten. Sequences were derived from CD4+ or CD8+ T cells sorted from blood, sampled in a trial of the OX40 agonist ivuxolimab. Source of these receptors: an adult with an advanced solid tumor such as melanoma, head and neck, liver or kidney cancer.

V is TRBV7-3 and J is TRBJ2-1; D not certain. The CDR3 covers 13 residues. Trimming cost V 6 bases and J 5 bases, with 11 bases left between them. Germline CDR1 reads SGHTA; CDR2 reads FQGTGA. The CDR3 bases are TGTGCCAGCAGGTTAGGACCAAACAATGAGCAGTTCTTC. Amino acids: CASRLGPNNEQFF. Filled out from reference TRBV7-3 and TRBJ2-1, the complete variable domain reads GAGVSQTPSNKVTEKGKYVELRCDPISGHTALYWYRQSLGQGPEFLIYFQGTGAADDSGLPNDRFFAVRPEGSVSTLKIQRTERGDSAVYLCASRLGPNNEQFFGPGTRLTVL.

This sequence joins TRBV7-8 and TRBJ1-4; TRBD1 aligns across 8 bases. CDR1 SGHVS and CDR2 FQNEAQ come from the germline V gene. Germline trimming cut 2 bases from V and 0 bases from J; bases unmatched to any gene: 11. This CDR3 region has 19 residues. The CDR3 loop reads CASSLSSGTGLATNEKLFF. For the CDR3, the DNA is TGTGCCAGCAGCTTAAGCTCCGGGACAGGCCTTGCAACTAATGAAAAACTGTTTTTT.

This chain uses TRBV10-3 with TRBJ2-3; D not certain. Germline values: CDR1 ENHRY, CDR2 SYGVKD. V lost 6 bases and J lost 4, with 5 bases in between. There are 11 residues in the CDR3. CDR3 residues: CAIRRADTQYF. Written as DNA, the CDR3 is TGTGCCATCAGAAGGGCAGATACGCAGTATTTT.

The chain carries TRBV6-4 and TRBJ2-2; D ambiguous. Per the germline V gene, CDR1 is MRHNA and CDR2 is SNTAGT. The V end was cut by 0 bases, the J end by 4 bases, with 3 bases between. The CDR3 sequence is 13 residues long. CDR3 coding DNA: TGTGCCAGCAGTGACTCGGGCACCGGGGAGCTGTTTTTT. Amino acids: CASSDSGTGELFF.

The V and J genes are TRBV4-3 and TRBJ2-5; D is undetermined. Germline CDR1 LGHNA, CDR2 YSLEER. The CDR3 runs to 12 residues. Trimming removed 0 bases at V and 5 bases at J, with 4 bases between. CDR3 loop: CASSQDFETQYF. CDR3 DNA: TGCGCCAGCAGCCAAGATTTCGAGACCCAGTACTTC.

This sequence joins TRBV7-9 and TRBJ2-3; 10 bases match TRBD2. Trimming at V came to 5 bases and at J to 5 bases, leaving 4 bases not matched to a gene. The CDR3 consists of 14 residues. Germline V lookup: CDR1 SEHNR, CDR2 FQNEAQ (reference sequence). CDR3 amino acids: CASSRGLAEDTQYF. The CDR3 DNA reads TGTGCCAGCAGCCGCGGACTAGCGGAAGATACGCAGTATTTT.

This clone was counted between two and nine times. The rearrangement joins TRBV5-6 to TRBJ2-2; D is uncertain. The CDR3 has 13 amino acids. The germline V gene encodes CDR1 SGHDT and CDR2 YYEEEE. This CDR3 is CATRTSNTGELFF. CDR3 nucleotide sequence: TGTGCTACCCGAACATCGAACACCGGGGAGCTGTTTTTT.

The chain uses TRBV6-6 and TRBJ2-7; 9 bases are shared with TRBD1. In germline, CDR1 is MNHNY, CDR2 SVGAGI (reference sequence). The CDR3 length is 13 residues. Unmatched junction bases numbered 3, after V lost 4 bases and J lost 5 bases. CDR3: CASSSTGGNEQYF. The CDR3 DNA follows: TGTGCCAGCAGTTCGACAGGGGGAAACGAGCAGTACTTC.

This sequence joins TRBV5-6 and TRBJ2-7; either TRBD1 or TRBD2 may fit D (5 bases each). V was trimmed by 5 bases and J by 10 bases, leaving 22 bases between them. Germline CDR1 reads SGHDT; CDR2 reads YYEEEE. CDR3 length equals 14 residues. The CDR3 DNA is TGTGCCAGCAGTTCACCGGGACGGAGGCAGGACCAGTACTTC. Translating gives CASSSPGRRQDQYF.

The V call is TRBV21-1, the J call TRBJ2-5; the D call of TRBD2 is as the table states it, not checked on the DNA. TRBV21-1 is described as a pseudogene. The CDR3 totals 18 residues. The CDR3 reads CASSKGGTSGPPQETQYF. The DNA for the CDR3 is TGTGCCAGCAGCAAAGGGGGGACTAGCGGTCCTCCCCAAGAGACCCAGTACTTC.

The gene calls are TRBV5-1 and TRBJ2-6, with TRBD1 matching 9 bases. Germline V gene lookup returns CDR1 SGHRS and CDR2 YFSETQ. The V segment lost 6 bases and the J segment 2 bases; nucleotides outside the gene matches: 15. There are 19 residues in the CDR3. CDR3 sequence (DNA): TGCGCCAGCAAACCCGGGACAGGGCTTTTTTCTGCTGGGGCCAACGTCCTGACTTTC. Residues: CASKPGTGLFSAGANVLTF.

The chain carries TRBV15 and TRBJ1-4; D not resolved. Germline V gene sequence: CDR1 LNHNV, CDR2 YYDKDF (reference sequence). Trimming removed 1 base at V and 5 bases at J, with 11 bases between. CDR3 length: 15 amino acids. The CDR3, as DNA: TGTGCCACCAGCAGAGGGGCATATACCAATGAAAAACTGTTTTTT. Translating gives CATSRGAYTNEKLFF.

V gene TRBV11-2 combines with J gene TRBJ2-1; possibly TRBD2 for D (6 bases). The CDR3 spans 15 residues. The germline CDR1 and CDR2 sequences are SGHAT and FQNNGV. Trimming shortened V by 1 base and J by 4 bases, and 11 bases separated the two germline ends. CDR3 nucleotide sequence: TGTGCCAGCAGCTTAGGGGCTAGCGAATACAATGAGCAGTTCTTC. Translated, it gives CASSLGASEYNEQFF.

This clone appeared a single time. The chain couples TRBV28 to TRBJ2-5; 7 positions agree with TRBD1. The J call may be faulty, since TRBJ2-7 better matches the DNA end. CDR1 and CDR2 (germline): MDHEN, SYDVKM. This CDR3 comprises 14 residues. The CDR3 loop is CASRGQVNSYEQYF. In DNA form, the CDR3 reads TGTGCCAGCAGAGGACAGGTAAACTCCTACGAGCAGTACTTC.

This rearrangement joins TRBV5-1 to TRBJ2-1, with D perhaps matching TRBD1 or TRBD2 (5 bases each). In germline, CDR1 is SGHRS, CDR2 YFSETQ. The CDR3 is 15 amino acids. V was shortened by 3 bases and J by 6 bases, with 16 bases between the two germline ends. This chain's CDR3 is CASSSTSGAGNEQFF. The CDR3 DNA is TGCGCCAGCAGCTCGACTTCCGGGGCCGGCAATGAGCAGTTCTTC.

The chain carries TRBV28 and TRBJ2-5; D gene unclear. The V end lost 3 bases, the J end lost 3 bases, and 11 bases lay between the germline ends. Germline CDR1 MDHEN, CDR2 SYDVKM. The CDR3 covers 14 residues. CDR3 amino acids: CASSLLATKETQYF. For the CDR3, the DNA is TGTGCCAGCAGTTTGCTGGCGACCAAAGAGACCCAGTACTTC.

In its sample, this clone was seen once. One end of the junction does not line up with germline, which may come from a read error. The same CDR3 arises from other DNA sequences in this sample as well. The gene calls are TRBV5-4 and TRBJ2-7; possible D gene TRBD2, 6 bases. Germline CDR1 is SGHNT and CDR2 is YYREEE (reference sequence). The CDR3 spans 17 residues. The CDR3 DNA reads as TGCGCCAGCAGCTTGGCCGCGGGGAGCGGTCCTTCCTACGAGCAGTACTTC. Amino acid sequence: CASSLAAGSGPSYEQYF.

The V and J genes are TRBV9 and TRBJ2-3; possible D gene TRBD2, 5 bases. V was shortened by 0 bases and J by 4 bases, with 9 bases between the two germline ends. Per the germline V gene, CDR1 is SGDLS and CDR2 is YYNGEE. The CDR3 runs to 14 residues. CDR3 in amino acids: CASSVGGSADTQYF. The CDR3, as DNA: TGTGCCAGCAGCGTAGGAGGGTCGGCAGATACGCAGTATTTT.

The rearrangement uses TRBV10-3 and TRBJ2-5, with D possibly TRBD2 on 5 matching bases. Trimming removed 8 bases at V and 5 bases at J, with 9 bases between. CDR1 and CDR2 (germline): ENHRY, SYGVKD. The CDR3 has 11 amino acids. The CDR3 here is CAIGSPETQYF. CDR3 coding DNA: TGTGCCATCGGGAGCCCCGAGACCCAGTACTTC.

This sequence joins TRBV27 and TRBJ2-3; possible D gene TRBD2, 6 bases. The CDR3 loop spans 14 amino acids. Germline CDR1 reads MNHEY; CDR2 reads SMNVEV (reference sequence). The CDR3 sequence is CAKRVLTHTDTQYF. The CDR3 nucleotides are TGTGCGAAGCGGGTACTAACCCACACAGATACGCAGTATTTT.

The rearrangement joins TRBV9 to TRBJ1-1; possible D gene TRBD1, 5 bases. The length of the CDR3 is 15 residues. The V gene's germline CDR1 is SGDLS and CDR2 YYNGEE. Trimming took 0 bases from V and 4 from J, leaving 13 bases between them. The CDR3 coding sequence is TGTGCCAGCAGCGTAGCCCCCCAGGGAGGCACTGAAGCTTTCTTT. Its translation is CASSVAPQGGTEAFF.

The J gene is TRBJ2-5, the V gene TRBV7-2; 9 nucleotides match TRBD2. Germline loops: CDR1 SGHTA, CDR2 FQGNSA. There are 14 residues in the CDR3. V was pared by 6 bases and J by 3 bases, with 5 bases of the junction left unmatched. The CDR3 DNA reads TGTGCCAGCAGTTACCTAGCGGGGAAAGAGACCCAGTACTTC. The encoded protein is CASSYLAGKETQYF.

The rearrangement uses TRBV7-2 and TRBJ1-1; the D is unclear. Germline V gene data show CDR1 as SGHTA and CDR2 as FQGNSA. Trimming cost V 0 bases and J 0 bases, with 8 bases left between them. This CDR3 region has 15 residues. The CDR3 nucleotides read TGTGCCAGCAGCTTAGCGCTAACGGTGAACACTGAAGCTTTCTTT. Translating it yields CASSLALTVNTEAFF.

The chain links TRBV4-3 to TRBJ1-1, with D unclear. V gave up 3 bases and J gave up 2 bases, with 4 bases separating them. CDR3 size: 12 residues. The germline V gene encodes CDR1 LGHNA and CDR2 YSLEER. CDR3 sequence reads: CASSQDNTEAFF. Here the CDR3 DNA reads TGCGCCAGCAGCCAGGATAACACTGAAGCTTTCTTT.